This T cell receptor beta chain is drawn from a study of T cell clonality in common variable immunodeficiency. General study findings and limits: Common variable immunodeficiency TCR beta sequences reportedly had fewer deletions and N-nucleotide insertions.

Both groups were predominantly of Caucasian heritage. The CDR3 is 15 residues long. Trimming took off 4 bases at V and 3 bases at J, with 16 bases between the two ends. The germline gives CDR1 SGHKS, CDR2 YYEKEE (reference sequence). This clone was detected only a few times. No antigen is known for it. Read sequence stops 3 residues before the CDR3 end, and the germline J gene provides the missing end. Other nucleotide sequences in the sample specify the same CDR3. Sequencing input was equivalent genomic DNA from CVID and controls. TCRdb keeps only in-frame clones here, not all; method: immunoSEQ multiplex PCR. Recorded here are more than 20,000 clones, none singletons.

The V gene is TRBV5-5, the J gene TRBJ2-5; D possibly corresponds to TRBD2 (5 bases). The specimen sequenced was peripheral blood mononuclear cells. This TCR came from a human donor with common variable immunodeficiency. CDR3 sequence: CASSPATSGKETQYF. CDR3 DNA (partial): TGTGCCAGCAGCCCAGCCACGAGCGGAAAAGAGACC.